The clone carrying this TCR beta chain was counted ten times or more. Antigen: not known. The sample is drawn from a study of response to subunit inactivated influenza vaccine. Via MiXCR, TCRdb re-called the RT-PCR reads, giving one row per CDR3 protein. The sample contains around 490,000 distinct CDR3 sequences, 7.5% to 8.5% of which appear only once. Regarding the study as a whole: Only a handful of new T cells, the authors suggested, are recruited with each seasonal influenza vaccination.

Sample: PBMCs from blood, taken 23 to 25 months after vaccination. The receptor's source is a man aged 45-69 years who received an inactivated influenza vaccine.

CDR3 residues: CASSQTGGNSPLHF. The CDR3 DNA follows: TGTGCCAGCAGTCAGACAGGGGGGAATTCACCCCTCCACTTT. The chain is built from TRBV3-1 and TRBJ1-6; TRBD1 matches 9 bases. The CDR3 is 14 residues long. The junction had 4 bases not matched to a gene; V was cut back by 6 bases and J by 7 bases. CDR1 and CDR2 (germline): LGHDT, YNNKEL (reference sequence).